This T cell receptor (beta chain) stems from a study of blood T cell repertoires in COVID-19 (TCRdb year 2020). Background for the entire study: Collaborator samples came from the United States, Italy and Spain and covered acute and convalescent phases of COVID-19. A de-identified subject ID, COVID-19 status, age in years and sex were almost always included in the sample metadata. The repertoires were released in a freely available public database intended as a resource for research on the immune response to SARS-CoV-2. The prospective study material was composed of cDNA or gDNA derived from T cells, B-cell-depleted T cells, or PBMCs. Where HLA class I and class II types were available, the types were taken from metadata supplied by the sample provider, not from assay-based typing. The samples were drawn from the first 160 participants of the ongoing ImmuneRACE study and from 1,254 subjects provided by 6 global collaborators. The dataset comprised deeply sampled blood TCRbeta repertoires from subjects exposed to, actively infected with, or recovered from COVID-19.

The CDR3, cysteine through phenylalanine, is 15 amino acids long. Of all the DNA, just the CDR3 is kept, 45 bases in frame from base 1. Via the germline V gene, CDR1 is MDHEN and CDR2 SYDVKM. After removal of 5 bases from V and 5 bases from J, the junction retains 8 bases not matched to a gene. On this clone: What antigen it recognizes has not been identified. Base qualities are not recorded, but no much larger clone differs from it by a single base.

General conclusions and limits of the study: Clinical and demographic metadata were provided uncurated, with the amount varying by source and participant.

The collaborating institutions used their own protocols to collect whole blood in K2EDTA tubes. For TCRbeta analysis, collaborators shipped samples as frozen whole blood, isolated PBMCs, or DNA extracted from either of those sample types. TCRbeta CDR3 regions were amplified from genomic DNA by means of the immunoSEQ Assay, a bias-controlled multiplex PCR. Turning to the authors' computational methods: The number of nucleated cells in each sample was estimated from the amplification of reference gene primers within the assay. To quantify the absolute abundance of each unique TCRbeta CDR3 rearrangement, sequence reads were collapsed and filtered. For each sample, productive Simpson clonality was calculated as the square root of Simpson's diversity index across productive rearrangements. What TCRdb holds here is the immuneACCESS table cut down to in-frame rearrangements. Part of the clones is not present; checked against another copy, under half of the missing clones reflect an unresolved V gene, and the others are unexplained. Clonal size and the V and J genes are those of that table, whereas D and trimming came from the DNA. Across this sample there are some 200,000 clones, with about nine tenths seen only once. The ten largest clones take up about 4.8% of the sample.

This TCR was recovered from a woman aged 40 to 49 with acute or convalescent COVID-19. Source material: peripheral blood. The sequence links TRBV28 to TRBJ1-4, and 7 junctional nucleotides match TRBD1. The CDR3 amino acid sequence is: CASSIAQGTNEKLFF. The nucleotide sequence reads TGTGCCAGCAGTATCGCACAGGGGACGAATGAAAAACTGTTTTTT.